This T cell receptor (beta chain) was sequenced in a study of CD8 T cells in Susac syndrome. RNA, at about 0.45 to 1 ug, was reverse transcribed with random hexamers. In TCRdb, the immunoSEQ multiplex PCR reads were re-called with MiXCR into one record per CDR3 protein. The table lists 230,000 or so distinct CDR3 sequences, 95% of them singletons. This CDR3 contains 16 residues. V was clipped by 6 bases and J by 5 bases; unmatched bases: 10. CDR1 is LGHDT and CDR2 is YNNKEL in the germline V gene (reference sequence). This chain connects TRBV3-1 to TRBJ2-3; 11 positions agree with TRBD2. The clonotype originates from a human donor with multiple sclerosis. The material sequenced was CD4+ T cells from PBMCs. CDR3 in amino acids: CASSRISGGAEDTQYF. The CDR3, as DNA: TGTGCCAGCAGTCGGATTAGCGGGGGGGCCGAAGATACGCAGTATTTT.